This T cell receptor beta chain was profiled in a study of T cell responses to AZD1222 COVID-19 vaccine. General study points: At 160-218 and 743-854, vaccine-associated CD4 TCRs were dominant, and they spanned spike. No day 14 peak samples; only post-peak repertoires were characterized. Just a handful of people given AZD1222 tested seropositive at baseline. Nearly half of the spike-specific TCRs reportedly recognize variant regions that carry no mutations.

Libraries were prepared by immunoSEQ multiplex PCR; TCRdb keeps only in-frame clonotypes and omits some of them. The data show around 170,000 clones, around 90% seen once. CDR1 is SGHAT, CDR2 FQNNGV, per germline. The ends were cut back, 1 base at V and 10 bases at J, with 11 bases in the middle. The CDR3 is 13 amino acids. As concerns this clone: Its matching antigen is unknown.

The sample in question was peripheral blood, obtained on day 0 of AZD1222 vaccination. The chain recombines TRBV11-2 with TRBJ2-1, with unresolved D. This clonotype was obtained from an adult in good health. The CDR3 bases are TGTGCCAGCAGCTTAGCCGCAGCCGGCGAGCAGTTCTTC. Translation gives CASSLAAAGEQFF.